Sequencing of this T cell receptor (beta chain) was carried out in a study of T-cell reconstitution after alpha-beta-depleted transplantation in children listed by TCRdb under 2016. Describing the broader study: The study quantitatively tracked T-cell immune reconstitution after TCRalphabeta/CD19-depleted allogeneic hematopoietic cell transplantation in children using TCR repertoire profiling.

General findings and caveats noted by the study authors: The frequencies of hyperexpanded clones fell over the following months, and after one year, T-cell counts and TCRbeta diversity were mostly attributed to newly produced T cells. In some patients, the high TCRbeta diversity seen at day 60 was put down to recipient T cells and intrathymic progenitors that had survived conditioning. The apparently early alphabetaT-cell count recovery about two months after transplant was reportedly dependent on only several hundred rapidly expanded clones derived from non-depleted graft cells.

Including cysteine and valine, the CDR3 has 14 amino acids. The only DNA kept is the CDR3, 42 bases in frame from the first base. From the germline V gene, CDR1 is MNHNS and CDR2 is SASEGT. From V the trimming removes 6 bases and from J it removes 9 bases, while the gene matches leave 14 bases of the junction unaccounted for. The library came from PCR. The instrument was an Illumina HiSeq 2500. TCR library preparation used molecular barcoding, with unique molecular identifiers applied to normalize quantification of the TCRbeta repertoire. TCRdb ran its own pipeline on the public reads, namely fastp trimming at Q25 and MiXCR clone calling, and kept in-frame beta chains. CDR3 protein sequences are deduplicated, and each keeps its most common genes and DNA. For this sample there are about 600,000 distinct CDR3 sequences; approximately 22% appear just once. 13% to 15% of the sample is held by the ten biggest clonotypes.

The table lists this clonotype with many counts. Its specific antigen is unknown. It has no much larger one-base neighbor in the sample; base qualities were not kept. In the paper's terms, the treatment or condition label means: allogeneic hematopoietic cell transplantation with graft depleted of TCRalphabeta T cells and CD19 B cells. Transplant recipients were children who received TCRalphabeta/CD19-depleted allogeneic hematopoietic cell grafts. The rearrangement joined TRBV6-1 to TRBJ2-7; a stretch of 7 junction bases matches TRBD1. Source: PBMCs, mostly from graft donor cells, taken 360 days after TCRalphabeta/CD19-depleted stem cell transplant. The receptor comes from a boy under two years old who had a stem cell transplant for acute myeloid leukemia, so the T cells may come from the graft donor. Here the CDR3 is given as CASSPGQALSGQYV. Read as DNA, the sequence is TGTGCCAGCAGCCCCGGACAGGCCCTCTCCGGGCAGTACGTC.